These T cell receptor beta chains were read from a single sample in a study of beta chain features in type 1 diabetes. Sequencing was performed with immunoSEQ multiplex PCR; in TCRdb, only in-frame clones are kept and a portion is missing. The table has more than 350,000 clones, around 10% seen once. Sequencing was done on a sample of naive CD4+ T cells from blood. The receptors here all came from a woman between 18 and 29 years old in good health. Each CDR3 is given with its conserved first and last residue. Each record gives: D gene, J gene, clone size, V gene, CDR3 protein, CDR3 DNA. D genes are given only for firm matches. The listing skips clone size in some rows; elsewhere it reads once, few, many or a size class.

d_gene: TRBD1
j_gene: TRBJ1-2
abundance: few
v_gene: TRBV30
CDR3aa: CAWTGGNYGYTF
CDR3nt: TGTGCCTGGACAGGGGGAAACTATGGCTACACCTTC

d_gene: .
j_gene: TRBJ1-2
abundance: .
v_gene: TRBV7-9
CDR3aa: CASSLGAGTFYGYTF
CDR3nt: TGTGCCAGCAGCTTAGGGGCCGGGACCTTCTATGGCTACACCTTC

d_gene: TRBD1
j_gene: TRBJ1-4
abundance: few
v_gene: TRBV29-1
CDR3aa: CSVRTGGEKLFF
CDR3nt: TGCAGCGTCCGGACAGGGGGTGAAAAACTGTTTTTT

d_gene: .
j_gene: TRBJ2-1
abundance: .
v_gene: TRBV7-8
CDR3aa: CASRQRGVAPGDEQFF
CDR3nt: TGTGCCAGCAGACAACGGGGTGTAGCCCCGGGGGATGAGCAGTTCTTC

d_gene: .
j_gene: TRBJ2-1
abundance: few
v_gene: TRBV14
CDR3aa: CASSQGLWGEQFF
CDR3nt: TGTGCCAGCAGCCAAGGGTTGTGGGGTGAGCAGTTCTTC

d_gene: .
j_gene: TRBJ2-3
abundance: few
v_gene: TRBV29-1
CDR3aa: CSVAGGSTDTQYF
CDR3nt: TGCAGCGTTGCAGGGGGGAGCACAGATACGCAGTATTTT

d_gene: .
j_gene: TRBJ1-3
abundance: few
v_gene: TRBV29-1
CDR3aa: CSAAGHPGNTIYF
CDR3nt: TGCAGCGCCGCAGGGCACCCTGGAAACACCATATATTTT

d_gene: .
j_gene: TRBJ2-7
abundance: few
v_gene: TRBV19
CDR3aa: CASRSQTGIGEQYF
CDR3nt: TGTGCCAGTAGGAGCCAGACAGGCATTGGGGAGCAGTACTTC

d_gene: TRBD2
j_gene: TRBJ2-1
abundance: few
v_gene: TRBV30
CDR3aa: CAWSVPPGLAGDNEQFF
CDR3nt: TGTGCCTGGAGTGTACCACCCGGACTAGCGGGGGACAATGAGCAGTTCTTC

d_gene: .
j_gene: TRBJ2-1
abundance: few
v_gene: TRBV15
CDR3aa: CATSRLVGTGASWTSSYNEQFF
CDR3nt: TGTGCCACCAGCAGATTGGTGGGGACCGGGGCAAGTTGGACAAGCTCCTACAATGAGCAGTTCTTC

d_gene: .
j_gene: TRBJ1-4
abundance: few
v_gene: TRBV11-3
CDR3aa: CASSLEAGTDEKLFF
CDR3nt: TGTGCCAGCAGCTTAGAGGCTGGAACCGATGAAAAACTGTTTTTT

d_gene: TRBD2
j_gene: TRBJ2-1
abundance: few
v_gene: TRBV7-2
CDR3aa: CASSLSAGAYNEQFF
CDR3nt: TGTGCCAGCAGCTTATCGGCGGGGGCCTACAATGAGCAGTTCTTC

d_gene: .
j_gene: TRBJ1-3
abundance: many
v_gene: TRBV29-1
CDR3aa: CSVEGSSGNTIYF
CDR3nt: TGCAGCGTTGAAGGTTCCTCTGGAAACACCATATATTTT

d_gene: .
j_gene: TRBJ1-5
abundance: few
v_gene: TRBV30
CDR3aa: CAWSVSGNGPQHF
CDR3nt: TGTGCCTGGAGTGTAAGCGGAAATGGGCCCCAGCATTTT

d_gene: TRBD1
j_gene: TRBJ2-5
abundance: few
v_gene: TRBV29-1
CDR3aa: CSALDRGERQYF
CDR3nt: TGCAGCGCCCTCGACAGGGGGGAACGGCAGTACTTC

d_gene: .
j_gene: TRBJ2-3
abundance: .
v_gene: TRBV9
CDR3aa: CASSYGGRIDTQYF
CDR3nt: TGTGCCAGCAGCTACGGGGGTAGGATAGATACGCAGTATTTT

d_gene: .
j_gene: TRBJ2-5
abundance: many
v_gene: TRBV7-2
CDR3aa: CASSVRRVKYF
CDR3nt: TGTGCCAGCAGCGTGAGACGGGTGAAGTACTTC

d_gene: .
j_gene: TRBJ1-5
abundance: few
v_gene: TRBV29-1
CDR3aa: CSVVLQGNQPQHF
CDR3nt: TGCAGCGTTGTCCTCCAGGGCAATCAGCCCCAGCATTTT

d_gene: .
j_gene: TRBJ2-2
abundance: .
v_gene: TRBV2
CDR3aa: CASSHTGHITGELFF
CDR3nt: TGTGCCAGCAGTCATACGGGACACATAACCGGGGAGCTGTTTTTT

d_gene: .
j_gene: TRBJ2-3
abundance: .
v_gene: TRBV9
CDR3aa: CASRLGSSTDTQYF
CDR3nt: TGTGCCAGCAGACTTGGATCTAGCACAGATACGCAGTATTTT

d_gene: .
j_gene: TRBJ2-7
abundance: .
v_gene: TRBV30
CDR3aa: CAWSAQGLEQYF
CDR3nt: TGTGCCTGGAGTGCCCAGGGCCTAGAGCAGTACTTC

d_gene: .
j_gene: TRBJ2-3
abundance: .
v_gene: TRBV7-3
CDR3aa: CASSIGRTDTQYF
CDR3nt: TGTGCCAGCAGTATTGGGCGCACAGATACGCAGTATTTT

d_gene: .
j_gene: TRBJ1-2
abundance: .
v_gene: TRBV6-5
CDR3aa: CASSPLGVYGYTF
CDR3nt: TGTGCCAGCAGTCCTTTGGGGGTCTATGGCTACACCTTC

d_gene: .
j_gene: TRBJ2-7
abundance: .
v_gene: TRBV7-9
CDR3aa: CASSLRTGYEQYF
CDR3nt: TGTGCCAGCAGCTTAAGGACTGGCTACGAGCAGTACTTC

d_gene: .
j_gene: TRBJ1-1
abundance: .
v_gene: TRBV11-3
CDR3aa: CASSFRRNTEAFF
CDR3nt: TGTGCCAGCAGCTTCAGACGGAACACTGAAGCTTTCTTT

d_gene: .
j_gene: TRBJ1-1
abundance: few
v_gene: TRBV2
CDR3aa: CASRGYGPEAFF
CDR3nt: TGTGCCAGCAGGGGGTACGGGCCTGAAGCTTTCTTT

d_gene: .
j_gene: TRBJ2-4
abundance: .
v_gene: TRBV4-3
CDR3aa: CASSTTWRAARNIQYF
CDR3nt: TGCGCCAGCAGTACTACTTGGAGGGCAGCCAGAAACATTCAGTACTTC

d_gene: .
j_gene: TRBJ2-3
abundance: .
v_gene: TRBV7-8
CDR3aa: CASSLDRTDTQYF
CDR3nt: TGTGCCAGCAGCTTAGATCGCACAGATACGCAGTATTTT

d_gene: TRBD1
j_gene: TRBJ1-3
abundance: .
v_gene: TRBV4-1
CDR3aa: CASSQPGTGKNTIYF
CDR3nt: TGCGCCAGCAGCCAACCGGGGACAGGGAAGAACACCATATATTTT

d_gene: .
j_gene: TRBJ2-3
abundance: many
v_gene: TRBV29-1
CDR3aa: CSVGGTPSTDTQYF
CDR3nt: TGCAGCGTTGGGGGAACCCCTAGCACAGATACGCAGTATTTT

d_gene: .
j_gene: TRBJ2-7
abundance: .
v_gene: TRBV5-1
CDR3aa: CASSYGDGRTVRDEQYF
CDR3nt: TGCGCCAGCAGCTACGGGGATGGTCGGACTGTCCGGGACGAGCAGTACTTC

d_gene: TRBD1
j_gene: TRBJ2-2
abundance: .
v_gene: TRBV27
CDR3aa: CASSEDRGGELFF
CDR3nt: TGTGCCAGCAGTGAGGACAGGGGAGGGGAGCTGTTTTTT

d_gene: .
j_gene: TRBJ1-3
abundance: .
v_gene: TRBV6-5
CDR3aa: CASSPYGTSGNTIYF
CDR3nt: TGTGCCAGCAGTCCCTACGGGACCTCTGGAAACACCATATATTTT

d_gene: .
j_gene: TRBJ2-1
abundance: few
v_gene: TRBV4-1
CDR3aa: CASRKTPGAQNEQFF
CDR3nt: TGCGCCAGCAGAAAGACCCCGGGAGCCCAGAATGAGCAGTTCTTC

d_gene: .
j_gene: TRBJ2-7
abundance: few
v_gene: TRBV7-9
CDR3aa: CASSSINEQYF
CDR3nt: TGTGCCAGCAGCTCCATTAACGAGCAGTACTTC

d_gene: .
j_gene: TRBJ1-5
abundance: few
v_gene: TRBV28
CDR3aa: CASTTQGQPQHF
CDR3nt: TGTGCCAGCACCACACAAGGTCAGCCCCAGCATTTT

d_gene: .
j_gene: TRBJ2-1
abundance: few
v_gene: TRBV14
CDR3aa: CASSQGLEAGYYNEQFF
CDR3nt: TGTGCCAGCAGCCAAGGGTTGGAAGCGGGCTACTACAATGAGCAGTTCTTC

d_gene: TRBD1
j_gene: TRBJ2-1
abundance: .
v_gene: TRBV7-6
CDR3aa: CASSTPGQALFQFF
CDR3nt: TGTGCCAGCAGCACGCCAGGACAGGCCCTATTCCAGTTCTTC

d_gene: .
j_gene: TRBJ2-3
abundance: few
v_gene: TRBV5-1
CDR3aa: CASSLDPTGADTQYF
CDR3nt: TGCGCCAGCAGCTTGGACCCAACGGGGGCAGATACGCAGTATTTT

d_gene: .
j_gene: TRBJ2-1
abundance: .
v_gene: TRBV7-2
CDR3aa: CASSLAGVAQFF
CDR3nt: TGTGCCAGCAGCTTAGCGGGTGTAGCGCAGTTCTTC

d_gene: .
j_gene: TRBJ2-1
abundance: many
v_gene: TRBV29-1
CDR3aa: CSVHLMRGPSYNEQFF
CDR3nt: TGCAGCGTCCACCTCATGAGAGGCCCTTCCTACAATGAGCAGTTCTTC

d_gene: .
j_gene: TRBJ2-3
abundance: few
v_gene: TRBV7-3
CDR3aa: CASSLRASTDTQYF
CDR3nt: TGTGCCAGCAGCTTGAGGGCCAGCACAGATACGCAGTATTTT

d_gene: TRBD1
j_gene: TRBJ2-1
abundance: .
v_gene: TRBV4-1
CDR3aa: CASSDVGGSSYNEQFF
CDR3nt: TGCGCCAGCAGCGACGTAGGGGGCAGCTCCTACAATGAGCAGTTCTTC

d_gene: .
j_gene: TRBJ2-1
abundance: .
v_gene: TRBV6-6
CDR3aa: CASSYSGGVYNEQFF
CDR3nt: TGTGCCAGCAGTTACTCTGGGGGAGTCTACAATGAGCAGTTCTTC

d_gene: TRBD2
j_gene: TRBJ2-7
abundance: .
v_gene: TRBV29-1
CDR3aa: CSATSGSAEQYF
CDR3nt: TGCAGCGCCACTAGCGGGAGTGCCGAGCAGTACTTC

d_gene: .
j_gene: TRBJ2-1
abundance: .
v_gene: TRBV5-4
CDR3aa: CASSSSALAKEQFF
CDR3nt: TGTGCCAGCAGCTCCTCGGCACTAGCAAAGGAGCAGTTCTTC

d_gene: TRBD1
j_gene: TRBJ1-4
abundance: few
v_gene: TRBV15
CDR3aa: CATSSRDSVGEKLFF
CDR3nt: TGTGCCACCAGCAGCCGGGACAGCGTCGGTGAAAAACTGTTTTTT

d_gene: .
j_gene: TRBJ1-5
abundance: few
v_gene: TRBV7-9
CDR3aa: CASSLRANQPQHF
CDR3nt: TGTGCCAGCAGCCTGAGGGCGAATCAGCCCCAGCATTTT

d_gene: TRBD1
j_gene: TRBJ2-7
abundance: .
v_gene: TRBV7-2
CDR3aa: CASSRDRGWEQYF
CDR3nt: TGTGCCAGCAGCCGGGACAGGGGGTGGGAGCAGTACTTC

d_gene: .
j_gene: TRBJ1-1
abundance: .
v_gene: TRBV27
CDR3aa: CASSFRGLMNTEAFF
CDR3nt: TGTGCCAGCTCTTTCCGAGGGCTGATGAACACTGAAGCTTTCTTT

d_gene: .
j_gene: TRBJ2-3
abundance: .
v_gene: TRBV28
CDR3aa: CASSTGTSKDTQYF
CDR3nt: TGTGCCAGCAGTACAGGGACGTCTAAGGATACGCAGTATTTT

d_gene: TRBD1
j_gene: TRBJ1-2
abundance: few
v_gene: TRBV30
CDR3aa: CAGARGQGHYGYTF
CDR3nt: TGTGCCGGGGCGAGAGGACAGGGACACTATGGCTACACCTTC

d_gene: .
j_gene: TRBJ1-5
abundance: few
v_gene: TRBV4-1
CDR3aa: CASSQPDSINQPQHF
CDR3nt: TGCGCCAGCAGCCAACCCGACAGTATAAATCAGCCCCAGCATTTT

d_gene: .
j_gene: TRBJ2-1
abundance: .
v_gene: TRBV28
CDR3aa: CASSLNLEQFF
CDR3nt: TGTGCCAGCAGCCTTAACCTCGAGCAGTTCTTC

d_gene: .
j_gene: TRBJ1-1
abundance: few
v_gene: TRBV5-4
CDR3aa: CASSSGPNTEAFF
CDR3nt: TGTGCCAGCAGCTCGGGACCGAACACTGAAGCTTTCTTT

d_gene: TRBD1
j_gene: TRBJ2-5
abundance: .
v_gene: TRBV4-1
CDR3aa: CASSPGQDQETQYF
CDR3nt: TGCGCCAGCAGCCCGGGACAGGATCAAGAGACCCAGTACTTC

d_gene: TRBD1
j_gene: TRBJ1-2
abundance: few
v_gene: TRBV29-1
CDR3aa: CSVGTGGYGYTF
CDR3nt: TGCAGCGTTGGTACAGGGGGTTATGGCTACACCTTC

d_gene: TRBD1
j_gene: TRBJ2-1
abundance: .
v_gene: TRBV11-1
CDR3aa: CASSLPQGDEQFF
CDR3nt: TGTGCCAGCAGCTTACCGCAGGGGGATGAGCAGTTCTTC

d_gene: .
j_gene: TRBJ1-2
abundance: .
v_gene: TRBV7-9
CDR3aa: CASSLSLLNYGYTF
CDR3nt: TGTGCCAGCAGCTTATCTCTGCTTAACTATGGCTACACCTTC

d_gene: .
j_gene: TRBJ1-4
abundance: .
v_gene: TRBV28
CDR3aa: CASGTIEKLFF
CDR3nt: TGTGCCAGCGGGACCATCGAAAAACTGTTTTTT